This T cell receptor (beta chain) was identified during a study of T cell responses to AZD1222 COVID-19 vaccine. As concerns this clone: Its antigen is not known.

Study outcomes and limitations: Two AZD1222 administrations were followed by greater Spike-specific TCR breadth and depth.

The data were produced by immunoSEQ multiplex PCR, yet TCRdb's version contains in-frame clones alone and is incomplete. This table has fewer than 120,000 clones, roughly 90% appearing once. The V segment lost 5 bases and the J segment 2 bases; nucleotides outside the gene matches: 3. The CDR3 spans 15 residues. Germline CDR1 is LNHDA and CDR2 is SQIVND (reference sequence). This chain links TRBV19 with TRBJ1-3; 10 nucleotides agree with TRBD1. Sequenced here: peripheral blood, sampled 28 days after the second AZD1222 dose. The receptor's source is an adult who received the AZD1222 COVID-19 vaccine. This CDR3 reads CASSLGQGTGNTIYF. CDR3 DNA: TGTGCCAGTAGTCTGGGACAGGGGACTGGAAACACCATATATTTT.